These 32 T cell receptor beta chains share one sample of origin, sequenced in a study of response to subunit inactivated influenza vaccine. TCRdb re-analysed the RT-PCR reads in MiXCR, keeping a single row per CDR3 protein. This table has about 570,000 distinct CDR3 sequences, roughly 10% appearing once. The same data also contributed to another study, on T cells expressing NK-cell markers. From that paper: Production of TCR beta cDNA relied on 5'RACE template switching with UMIs.

The specimen was PBMCs from blood, collected on the day of vaccination. All receptors come from a man aged 45-65 years who received an inactivated influenza vaccine.

The rearrangement joins TRBV4-3 to TRBJ2-7; TRBD1 is a possible D gene (5 bases). Between the trimmed V and J ends, which lost 4 bases and 6 bases, there was a span of 22 bases. There are 16 residues in the CDR3. The germline CDR1 and CDR2 sequences are LGHNA and YSLEER. The CDR3, as DNA: TGCGCCAGCAGCCGTAGTTATTCTGGCAGGGCATCCGAGCAGTACTTC. Its protein product is CASSRSYSGRASEQYF.

This clonotype was seen a few times. The chain links TRBV20-1 to TRBJ2-7; D unresolved. The V end lost 3 bases, the J end lost 6 bases, and 9 bases lay between the germline ends. Germline CDR1 reads DFQATT; CDR2 reads SNEGSKA (reference sequence). The CDR3 has 11 residues. The CDR3 sequence: CSARISGEQYF. The DNA for the CDR3 is TGCAGTGCTAGGATTTCTGGCGAGCAGTACTTC.

In its sample, this clonotype was seen a few times. The chain joins TRBV6-5 to TRBJ2-7; D is unclear. The germline CDR1 and CDR2 sequences are MNHEY and SVGAGI. This CDR3 is 12 amino acids long. V dropped 6 bases and J dropped 0 bases, with 6 bases sitting between them. CDR3 sequence: CASRKFSYEQYF. The CDR3 DNA reads TGTGCCAGCAGGAAATTCTCCTACGAGCAGTACTTC.

This sequence joins TRBV7-2 and TRBJ2-2; D is unclear. CDR3 length equals 13 residues. The V and J ends lost 2 bases and 6 bases respectively, with 7 bases between them. Germline V CDR1 and CDR2: SGHTA, FQGNSA. CDR3 in DNA: TGTGCCAGCAGCTTACGGGTGCCCGGGGAGCTGTTTTTT. Its protein is CASSLRVPGELFF.

The genes are TRBV7-6 and TRBJ2-7; TRBD1 is a possible D gene (6 bases). Germline CDR1 and CDR2: SGHVS and FNYEAQ. V was pared by 5 bases and J by 5 bases, with 13 bases between. This CDR3 comprises 13 residues. CDR3 bases: TGTGCCAGCAGCGGGGCAGGGGTCCACGAGCAGTACTTC. This translates into CASSGAGVHEQYF.

There are many counts of this clonotype. The chain is built from TRBV29-1 and TRBJ2-6; D unclear. The length of the CDR3 is 12 residues. Trimming removed 6 bases from V and 0 bases from J, with 3 bases in between. The germline V gene has CDR1 SQVTM and CDR2 ANQGSEA. The CDR3 loop is CSVASGANVLTF. The CDR3 region has the DNA TGCAGCGTCGCCTCTGGGGCCAACGTCCTGACTTTC.

The chain uses TRBV11-3 and TRBJ2-1; D is ambiguous. The CDR3 consists of 13 residues. With 0 bases removed from V and 9 bases from J, the gap between germline ends came to 9 bases. Germline CDR1 reads SGHNT; CDR2 reads YENEEA. CDR3 bases: TGTGCCAGCAGCTTAGATAGTTTCGGTGAGCAGTTCTTC. This gives the protein CASSLDSFGEQFF. Full variable domain (remainder filled in from reference TRBV11-3 and TRBJ2-1): EAGVVQSPRYKIIEKKQPVAFWCNPISGHNTLYWYLQNLGQGPELLIRYENEEAVDDSQLPKDRFSAERLKGVDSTLKIQPAELGDSAVYLCASSLDSFGEQFFGPGTRLTVL.

This chain links TRBV11-1 with TRBJ2-7, with 13 bases that match TRBD2. V gave up 5 bases and J gave up 6 bases; unmatched junction bases: 19. Germline V gene lookup returns CDR1 SGHAT and CDR2 FQDESV (reference sequence). The CDR3 consists of 19 residues. The CDR3 region has the DNA TGTGCCAGCAGCCTCTTACCCCGACTAGCGGGAGGACATAAAGCCGAGCAGTACTTC. It codes for CASSLLPRLAGGHKAEQYF.

Only a few counts were recorded for this clonotype. In nucleotides, the CDR3 is TGTGCCACCAGCAGCTCAGGGGGCAGGTCACCCCTCCACTTT. Its translation is CATSSSGGRSPLHF. The V call is TRBV15, the J call TRBJ1-6, with 8 nucleotides matching TRBD1. CDR1 is LNHNV and CDR2 is YYDKDF in the germline V gene (reference sequence). The CDR3 is 14 residues long. Trimming cost V 3 bases and J 10 bases; bases outside gene matches: 5.

In its sample, this clonotype was seen many times. This chain connects TRBV7-2 to TRBJ2-3, with 8 bases that match TRBD1. Looked up from germline, CDR1 is SGHTA and CDR2 is FQGNSA. V gave up 5 bases and J gave up 2 bases; unmatched junction bases: 6. The CDR3 extends over 15 amino acids. CDR3 residues: CASSPGQAYTDTQYF. In DNA, the CDR3 is TGTGCCAGCAGCCCGGGACAGGCCTACACAGATACGCAGTATTTT.

The chain employs TRBV28 and TRBJ2-3, with D unresolved. V was cut by 10 bases and J by 1 base, with 9 bases left in between. There are 12 residues in the CDR3. The germline CDR1 and CDR2 sequences are MDHEN and SYDVKM. This CDR3 is CATDHCTDTQYF. CDR3 nucleotides: TGTGCCACCGACCATTGCACAGATACGCAGTATTTT.

The J gene is TRBJ2-7, the V gene TRBV7-3; D is perhaps TRBD1 (6 bases). Between the trimmed V and J ends, which lost 1 base and 5 bases, there was a span of 12 bases. CDR3 size: 14 residues. Germline-derived CDR1 and CDR2 are SGHTA and FQGTGA. CDR3 coding DNA: TGTGCCAGCAGCTTAATGGCAGGGGACCACGAGCAGTACTTC. This translates into CASSLMAGDHEQYF.

This chain uses TRBV29-1 with TRBJ2-3; TRBD1 is a possible D gene (5 bases). There are 13 residues in the CDR3. Germline loops: CDR1 SQVTM, CDR2 ANQGSEA. V was shortened by 2 bases and J by 3 bases, with 9 bases between the two germline ends. In DNA form, the CDR3 reads TGCAGCGTTGAAACCCAGGGTACAGATACGCAGTATTTT. Translated: CSVETQGTDTQYF.

The chain links TRBV20-1 to TRBJ2-7, with D perhaps TRBD1 (6 bases). Germline V gene lookup returns CDR1 DFQATT and CDR2 SNEGSKA (reference sequence). The germline V and J ends were trimmed by 5 bases and 2 bases, with 16 bases remaining between them. This CDR3 has 14 residues. CDR3 DNA: TGCAGTGCTCCAGGACAGATGAATACCTACGAGCAGTACTTC. Translated, it gives CSAPGQMNTYEQYF.

The chain employs TRBV7-6 and TRBJ2-3; D unresolved. The CDR3 runs to 12 residues. Germline loops: CDR1 SGHVS, CDR2 FNYEAQ. V gave up 0 bases and J gave up 5 bases, with 3 bases separating them. CDR3 DNA sequence: TGTGCCAGCAGCTTAGCGGTAGATACGCAGTATTTT. It yields the protein CASSLAVDTQYF.

V gene TRBV20-1 combines with J gene TRBJ2-3; TRBD1 matches 7 bases. Germline V lookup: CDR1 DFQATT, CDR2 SNEGSKA (reference sequence). The CDR3 is 16 amino acids. With V trimmed by 3 bases and J by 0 bases, 9 bases remained unmatched. The CDR3 protein is CSASRPSRGSTDTQYF. CDR3 DNA: TGCAGTGCTAGTCGGCCAAGCAGGGGGAGCACAGATACGCAGTATTTT.

This clonotype was detected only a few times. The chain uses TRBV7-9 and TRBJ2-1; D may be TRBD1 (5 bases). The CDR3 totals 16 residues. Germline V gives CDR1 SEHNR, CDR2 FQNEAQ (reference sequence). V lost 5 bases and J 0 bases, leaving 14 bases between the germline ends. The CDR3 region is CASSPTESASYNEQFF. In DNA form, the CDR3 reads TGTGCCAGCAGCCCGACAGAGAGTGCCTCCTACAATGAGCAGTTCTTC.

This clonotype turned up a few times. Here the CDR3 DNA reads TGCAGCGTTGGGCAGGGTAGTAACACTGAAGCTTTCTTT. Protein: CSVGQGSNTEAFF. V is TRBV29-1 and J is TRBJ1-1; TRBD1 is a possible D gene (5 bases). The length of the CDR3 is 13 residues. V dropped 4 bases and J dropped 2 bases, with 11 bases sitting between them. Per the germline V gene, CDR1 is SQVTM and CDR2 is ANQGSEA.

This clonotype appeared a few times. CDR3: CASSQVRQGAYEQYF. In DNA form, the CDR3 reads TGCGCCAGCAGCCAAGTCCGACAGGGGGCCTACGAGCAGTACTTC. The chain combines TRBV4-3 with TRBJ2-7; 9 bases are shared with TRBD1. The CDR3 covers 15 residues. V shed 1 base, J shed 2 bases, and the junction held 3 bases outside the gene matches. Germline V gene sequence: CDR1 LGHNA, CDR2 YSLEER.

The CDR3 coding sequence is TGTGCCAGCAGCTTCTCGGCTAGCGGGGGCACAGATACGCAGTATTTT. It specifies CASSFSASGGTDTQYF. This chain connects TRBV7-2 to TRBJ2-3, with TRBD2 matching 9 bases. CDR1 is SGHTA and CDR2 is FQGNSA in the germline V gene. After removal of 3 bases from V and 1 base from J, the junction contained 5 bases not matched to a gene. The CDR3 loop spans 16 amino acids.

This clonotype was recorded a few times. This chain connects TRBV28 to TRBJ2-1; 7 nucleotides match TRBD1. CDR3 length: 13 residues. Trimming cost V 8 bases and J 6 bases; bases outside gene matches: 7. The germline V gene has CDR1 MDHEN and CDR2 SYDVKM. Here the CDR3 DNA reads TGTGCCAGCTCAGGGGGACCCTCCAATGAGCAGTTCTTC. As protein: CASSGGPSNEQFF.

This clonotype was counted only a few times. The chain joins TRBV29-1 to TRBJ1-6, with D possibly being TRBD1 (5 bases). CDR1 and CDR2 (germline): SQVTM, ANQGSEA. This CDR3 spans 13 amino acids. Deletions cut 4 bases from V and 11 bases from J, with 15 bases between. As DNA, the CDR3 is TGCAGCGTTGGGACATCGCGGGGAGCACCCCTCCACTTT. Its translation: CSVGTSRGAPLHF.

The chain has TRBV10-3 and TRBJ2-3; the D is unclear. Trimming cost V 6 bases and J 3 bases, with 10 bases left between them. Germline lookup yields CDR1 ENHRY and CDR2 SYGVKD. The CDR3 has 13 amino acids. The CDR3 here is CAISPPGTDTQYF. CDR3 nucleotide sequence: TGTGCCATCAGCCCCCCTGGGACAGATACGCAGTATTTT.

Only a few counts were recorded for this clonotype. The rearrangement uses TRBV10-3 and TRBJ2-7; no clear D gene. Germline V gene data show CDR1 as ENHRY and CDR2 as SYGVKD. This CDR3 is built from 14 residues. V shed 8 bases and J shed 0 bases, with 14 bases lying between them. In DNA form, the CDR3 reads TGTGCCATCCCCGGGTCCAAAAGCTCCTACGAGCAGTACTTC. Amino acid sequence: CAIPGSKSSYEQYF.

The CDR3 sequence is CASSLGAGADTGELFF. The CDR3 DNA reads as TGTGCCAGCAGCTTAGGCGCGGGGGCCGACACCGGGGAGCTGTTTTTT. V usage is TRBV7-8 and J usage is TRBJ2-2; possible D gene TRBD2, 7 bases. The CDR3 is 16 residues long. The V end lost 1 base, the J end lost 3 bases, and 12 bases lay between the germline ends. Germline V gene data show CDR1 as SGHVS and CDR2 as FQNEAQ.

The sample holds a few counts of this clonotype. The chain carries TRBV12-3 or TRBV12-4 and TRBJ1-5, with a tentative D call TRBD1 (5 bases). The CDR3 is 14 amino acids. The CDR3 here is CASYQGLSNQPQHF. Here the CDR3 DNA reads TGTGCAAGCTACCAGGGCCTTAGCAATCAGCCCCAGCATTTT.

This clonotype has a count of ten or more. The chain has TRBV29-1 and TRBJ2-2, with D perhaps TRBD1 (5 bases). This CDR3 has 13 residues. With 6 bases removed from V and 5 bases from J, the gap between germline ends came to 13 bases. The germline gives CDR1 SQVTM, CDR2 ANQGSEA. DNA of the CDR3: TGCAGCGTGAGCCCGCAGGGTACCGGGGAGCTGTTTTTT. Its protein product is CSVSPQGTGELFF.

This clonotype was picked up many times. This chain connects TRBV12-3 or TRBV12-4 to TRBJ1-2; D is possibly TRBD1 (5 bases). Trimming removed 3 bases at V and 4 bases at J, with 9 bases between. The CDR3 sequence is 13 residues long. CDR3 residues: CASSFRGPYGYTF. The CDR3 DNA follows: TGTGCCAGCAGTTTTAGGGGCCCCTATGGCTACACCTTC.

Turning to this clonotype: A much larger clonotype is one base distant, so this may be a read error. The J gene is TRBJ2-1, the V gene TRBV12-3 or TRBV12-4, with D unclear. The CDR3 covers 13 residues. The CDR3 sequence: CASSLDHSYEQLF. CDR3 bases: TGTGCCAGCAGCCTCGACCACTCCTATGAGCAGCTCTTC.

The V gene is TRBV21-1, the J gene TRBJ2-1; the D call TRBD1 from the table was never checked on the DNA. TRBV21-1 is reported as a pseudogene. The CDR3 has 15 residues. This CDR3 is CASSIRQGSGNEQFF. CDR3 coding DNA: TGTGCCAGCAGCATAAGACAGGGGAGTGGTAATGAGCAGTTCTTC.

This clonotype was picked up a small number of times. The chain couples TRBV7-2 to TRBJ2-5; 10 nucleotides align to TRBD1. The length of the CDR3 is 16 residues. CDR1 is SGHTA and CDR2 is FQGNSA in the germline V gene. V was clipped by 0 bases and J by 5 bases; unmatched bases: 6. The CDR3 here is CASSLAPGQGRETQYF. The CDR3 DNA reads as TGTGCCAGCAGCTTAGCACCGGGACAGGGGCGGGAGACCCAGTACTTC.

This clonotype has a count of ten or more. The rearrangement uses TRBV12-3 or TRBV12-4 and TRBJ1-5, with 7 bases aligning to TRBD1. The V and J ends lost 4 bases and 0 bases, in that order; junction bases with no gene match: 0. The CDR3 sequence is 14 residues long. The CDR3 reads CASSWDSSNQPQHF. In nucleotides, the CDR3 is TGTGCCAGCAGTTGGGACAGTAGCAATCAGCCCCAGCATTTT.